One and the same sample provided the 24 T cell receptor beta chains below, sequenced in a study of blood T cell repertoires in COVID-19. TCRdb's table, derived via immunoSEQ multiplex PCR, lists solely in-frame clones and lacks some. Among about 81,000 clones listed, about 84% were seen once. The material sequenced was peripheral blood. The source of these receptors is a human donor in a cohort sampled during active COVID-19.

The rearrangement links TRBV6-4 to TRBJ2-1; a possible D gene is TRBD1 (5 bases). The V gene's germline CDR1 is MRHNA and CDR2 SNTAGT. V shed 2 bases and J shed 2 bases, with 16 bases lying between them. The length of the CDR3 is 17 residues. The CDR3 loop is CASSDGWGRKTYNEQFF. CDR3 coding DNA: TGTGCCAGCAGTGACGGGTGGGGCAGGAAAACCTACAATGAGCAGTTCTTC.

The chain links TRBV20-1 to TRBJ2-7; 9 bases agree with TRBD2. The CDR3 is 14 residues long. Germline CDR1 DFQATT, CDR2 SNEGSKA (reference sequence). The junction had 7 bases not matched to a gene; V was cut back by 6 bases and J by 1 base. In DNA, the CDR3 is TGCAGTGCGAGTAGCGGGAGTAGGTCCTACGAGCAGTACTTC. This translates into CSASSGSRSYEQYF.

The V gene is TRBV7-9, the J gene TRBJ2-7, with 9 bases fitting TRBD1. The V gene's germline CDR1 is SEHNR and CDR2 FQNEAQ (reference sequence). This CDR3 comprises 15 residues. The trim removed 7 bases at V and 0 bases at J, leaving 7 bases unmatched. CDR3 nucleotides: TGTGCCAGCAACTCCGGGACAGGGAGCTCCTACGAGCAGTACTTC. This encodes CASNSGTGSSYEQYF.

The rearrangement links TRBV28 to TRBJ2-5; maybe TRBD2 (5 bases). This CDR3 has 12 residues. Trimming removed 6 bases from V and 5 bases from J, with 10 bases in between. Looked up from germline, CDR1 is MDHEN and CDR2 is SYDVKM. CDR3 protein: CASSAGVETQYF. DNA of the CDR3: TGTGCCAGCAGCGCGGGCGTCGAGACCCAGTACTTC.

This sequence joins TRBV5-1 and TRBJ1-4, with D unresolved. Germline CDR1 and CDR2: SGHRS and YFSETQ. The CDR3 is 13 residues long. The V end lost 0 bases, the J end lost 7 bases, and 7 bases lay between the germline ends. The CDR3 spells CASSLGTGEKLFF. CDR3 in DNA: TGCGCCAGCAGCTTGGGTACCGGTGAAAAACTGTTTTTT.

This clone turned up a few times. The CDR3 sequence is CASSPPGTSGRETQYF. DNA for the CDR3: TGTGCCAGCAGTCCCCCCGGGACTAGCGGGAGAGAGACCCAGTACTTC. This sequence joins TRBV11-2 and TRBJ2-5; TRBD2 agrees at 14 bases. Looked up from germline, CDR1 is SGHAT and CDR2 is FQNNGV. The CDR3 is made up of 16 amino acids. Trimming took 6 bases from V and 4 from J; bases not matched to a gene: 7. Looking up the rest from reference TRBV11-2 and TRBJ2-5 gives the full variable domain: EAGVAQSPRYKIIEKRQSVAFWCNPISGHATLYWYQQILGQGPKLLIQFQNNGVVDDSQLPKDRFSAERLKGVDSTLKIQPAKLEDSAVYLCASSPPGTSGRETQYFGPGTRLLVL.

The chain links TRBV29-1 to TRBJ1-1, with 10 nucleotides matching TRBD1. From germline, CDR1 is SQVTM and CDR2 ANQGSEA. This CDR3 contains 16 residues. J was trimmed by 1 base and V by 5 bases; bases with no gene match: 10. This CDR3 is CSVRRQGASGNTEAFF. CDR3 nucleotides: TGCAGCGTTCGCAGACAGGGGGCCTCGGGGAACACTGAAGCTTTCTTT.

V and J are TRBV12-5 and TRBJ1-1; TRBD1 aligns across 8 bases. Losses at the gene ends were 5 bases for V and 3 bases for J; bases not matched to a gene: 5. This CDR3 is 14 amino acids long. In germline, CDR1 is LGHNT, CDR2 FRNRAP. CDR3 region: CASGGDRGDTEAFF. Here the CDR3 DNA reads TGTGCTAGTGGTGGAGACAGGGGAGACACTGAAGCTTTCTTT.

This sequence joins TRBV4-3 and TRBJ1-2; TRBD1 is a possible D gene (6 bases). The CDR3 totals 14 residues. Germline V gene sequence: CDR1 LGHNA, CDR2 YSLEER. V gave up 7 bases and J gave up 2 bases, with 14 bases separating them. Here the CDR3 reads CASIKGGVNYGYTF. The CDR3 DNA sequence: TGCGCCAGCATCAAAGGGGGGGTCAACTATGGCTACACCTTC.

J is TRBJ2-1 and V is TRBV4-3; 7 bases are a match to TRBD1. Germline lookup yields CDR1 LGHNA and CDR2 YSLEER. J gave up 7 bases and V 0 bases, and 9 bases lay outside the gene matches. The CDR3 sequence is 16 residues long. CDR3 in DNA: TGCGCCAGCAGCCAAGAAGTGTTACAGGGGTCGAATGAGCAGTTCTTC. It translates to CASSQEVLQGSNEQFF.

The chain couples TRBV6-5 to TRBJ2-3, with 10 bases matching TRBD1. The CDR3 spans 15 residues. With 7 bases clipped from V and 4 bases from J, the junction kept 8 bases outside the gene matches. Germline loops: CDR1 MNHEY, CDR2 SVGAGI. DNA for the CDR3: TGTGCCAGCAACCAGGACAGGGGGTTCGCAGATACGCAGTATTTT. Protein: CASNQDRGFADTQYF.

DNA of the CDR3: TGTGCCAGCACCACTGCGAGGGGGCGAGATACGCAGTATTTT. The encoded protein is CASTTARGRDTQYF. This chain joins TRBV6-5 and TRBJ2-3, with 7 nucleotides matching TRBD1. Germline CDR1 reads MNHEY; CDR2 reads SVGAGI. The CDR3 is made up of 14 amino acids. The V and J ends lost 7 bases and 5 bases, in that order; junction bases with no gene match: 9.

V and J are TRBV9 and TRBJ2-5, with D perhaps TRBD2 (5 bases). Trimming shortened V by 0 bases and J by 7 bases, and 10 bases separated the two germline ends. In germline, CDR1 is SGDLS, CDR2 YYNGEE. The CDR3 contains 13 residues. The CDR3 loop is CASSVEVAGTQYF. The CDR3 DNA follows: TGTGCCAGCAGCGTAGAGGTCGCGGGGACCCAGTACTTC.

V is TRBV7-2 and J is TRBJ2-7; maybe TRBD2 (6 bases). V was clipped by 0 bases and J by 4 bases, with 10 bases between them. The CDR3 is 14 residues long. The germline CDR1 and CDR2 sequences are SGHTA and FQGNSA. The CDR3 DNA sequence: TGTGCCAGCAGCTTAGCGGCGGGACTGTACGAGCAGTACTTC. It translates to CASSLAAGLYEQYF.

The V call is TRBV5-4, the J call TRBJ1-6; D is unclear. Germline V gene data show CDR1 as SGHNT and CDR2 as YYREEE (reference sequence). V dropped 0 bases and J dropped 8 bases, with 3 bases sitting between them. This CDR3 spans 12 amino acids. The CDR3 is CASSLADSPLHF. In DNA form, the CDR3 reads TGTGCCAGCAGCTTGGCGGATTCACCCCTCCACTTT.

The chain is built from TRBV19 and TRBJ2-7; 7 bases match TRBD1. The CDR3 spans 14 residues. The germline V gene encodes CDR1 LNHDA and CDR2 SQIVND (reference sequence). Trimming at V came to 4 bases and at J to 6 bases, leaving 9 bases not matched to a gene. CDR3 region: CASSTGGRLGEQYF. The CDR3 coding sequence is TGTGCCAGTAGTACAGGGGGTCGGCTTGGCGAGCAGTACTTC.

V usage is TRBV4-2 and J usage is TRBJ1-3; 8 bases fit TRBD1. Germline V gives CDR1 LGHNA, CDR2 YNFKEQ. V shed 0 bases, J shed 2 bases, and the junction held 9 bases outside the gene matches. This CDR3 comprises 18 residues. The CDR3: CASSQEGTGGTPGNTIYF. CDR3 nucleotide sequence: TGTGCCAGCAGCCAAGAGGGAACAGGGGGTACTCCTGGAAACACCATATATTTT.

The sample holds one count of this clone. V gene TRBV28 combines with J gene TRBJ1-3; TRBD1 aligns across 8 bases. This CDR3 region has 14 residues. The V segment lost 4 bases and the J segment 2 bases; nucleotides outside the gene matches: 1. Germline V gives CDR1 MDHEN, CDR2 SYDVKM. The CDR3 DNA sequence: TGTGCCAGCAGTTCGACAGGGGCTGGAAACACCATATATTTT. It codes for CASSSTGAGNTIYF.

CDR3 loop: CASSLGLAGLEEQYF. The CDR3 DNA reads TGTGCCAGCAGCTTGGGACTAGCGGGTCTGGAAGAGCAGTACTTC. This sequence joins TRBV5-4 and TRBJ2-7, with 10 bases matching TRBD2. Germline V gene lookup returns CDR1 SGHNT and CDR2 YYREEE (reference sequence). The CDR3 has 15 amino acids. The junction had 7 bases not matched to a gene; V was cut back by 0 bases and J by 7 bases.

The V and J genes are TRBV6-5 and TRBJ2-7; D gene uncertain. V dropped 0 bases and J dropped 5 bases, with 14 bases sitting between them. The CDR3 is 15 residues long. In germline, CDR1 is MNHEY, CDR2 SVGAGI. The CDR3 bases are TGTGCCAGCAGTTACTCGCAGGTACTCGTGGACGAGCAGTACTTC. This codes for CASSYSQVLVDEQYF.

This clone has just one count. V is TRBV20-1 and J is TRBJ2-5, with 7 bases that match TRBD1. Germline V gene sequence: CDR1 DFQATT, CDR2 SNEGSKA (reference sequence). V was clipped by 3 bases and J by 2 bases; unmatched bases: 3. This CDR3 is 13 amino acids long. CDR3 nucleotide sequence: TGCAGTGCTAGTTCGGGACAGCAAGAGACCCAGTACTTC. It is translated as CSASSGQQETQYF.

The gene calls are TRBV28 and TRBJ2-3; 8 positions match TRBD2. The CDR3 sequence is 14 residues long. V shed 2 bases and J 5 bases; nucleotides not matched to a gene: 3. Germline values: CDR1 MDHEN, CDR2 SYDVKM. CDR3 in amino acids: CASSLPGGVDTQYF. In DNA, the CDR3 is TGTGCCAGCAGTTTACCGGGAGGGGTAGATACGCAGTATTTT. The complete variable domain, with remaining parts taken from reference TRBV28 and TRBJ2-3, reads DVKVTQSSRYLVKRTGEKVFLECVQDMDHENMFWYRQDPGLGLRLIYFSYDVKMKEKGDIPEGYSVSREKKERFSLILESASTNQTSMYLCASSLPGGVDTQYFGPGTRLTVL.

The chain couples TRBV5-6 to TRBJ2-5; 7 bases map to TRBD1. This CDR3 has 14 residues. The germline V gene has CDR1 SGHDT and CDR2 YYEEEE. Trimming at V came to 6 bases and at J to 1 base, leaving 6 bases not matched to a gene. For the CDR3, the DNA is TGTGCCAGCACGCAAAGGGGGCCCCAAGAGACCCAGTACTTC. It is translated as CASTQRGPQETQYF.

This clone has just one count. The chain carries TRBV7-5 and TRBJ2-2; the table's D call of TRBD2 was not tested on the DNA. TRBV7-5 is a pseudogene segment. The CDR3 loop spans 18 amino acids. CDR3 bases: TGTGCCAGAAGCTTAGTCCCTCCTAGCGGGAGTAGCACCGGGGAGCTGTTTTTT. Translated: CARSLVPPSGSSTGELFF.